This TCR beta chain was retrieved from a study of T cells in Graves' hyperthyroidism and ophthalmopathy. The CDR3 is 14 residues long. Trimming took 1 base from V and 4 from J, leaving 7 bases between them. CDR1 and CDR2 (germline): MNHEY, SMNVEV (reference sequence). Amplification targeted TCR beta CDR3 regions from RNA transcripts. An initial round of RT-PCR targeting the TCR CDR3 relied on the HTBI primer set. TCRdb used MiXCR to reprocess the multiplex PCR reads, holding one entry per CDR3 protein. The table records some 740,000 distinct CDR3 sequences, 11% to 15% of them present only once. The TCR comes from a woman aged 18-35 years with Graves' hyperthyroidism. The chain couples TRBV27 to TRBJ1-4, with no clear D. Material: blood. Here the CDR3 DNA reads TGTGCCAGCAGTTTATACAGCGGTAATGAAAAACTGTTTTTT. This sequence encodes CASSLYSGNEKLFF.